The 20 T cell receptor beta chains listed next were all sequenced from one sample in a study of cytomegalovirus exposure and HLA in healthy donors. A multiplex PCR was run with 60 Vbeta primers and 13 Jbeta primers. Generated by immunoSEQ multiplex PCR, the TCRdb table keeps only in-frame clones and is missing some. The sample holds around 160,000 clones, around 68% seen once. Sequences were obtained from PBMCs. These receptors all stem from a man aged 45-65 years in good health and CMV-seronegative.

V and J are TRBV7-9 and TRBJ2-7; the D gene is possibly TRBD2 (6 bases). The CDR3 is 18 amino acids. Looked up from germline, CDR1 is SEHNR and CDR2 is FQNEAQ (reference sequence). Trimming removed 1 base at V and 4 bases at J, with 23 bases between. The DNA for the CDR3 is TGTGCCAGCAGCTTAGAGGAGGGTCGCACCACTGACCCATACGAGCAGTACTTC. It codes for CASSLEEGRTTDPYEQYF.

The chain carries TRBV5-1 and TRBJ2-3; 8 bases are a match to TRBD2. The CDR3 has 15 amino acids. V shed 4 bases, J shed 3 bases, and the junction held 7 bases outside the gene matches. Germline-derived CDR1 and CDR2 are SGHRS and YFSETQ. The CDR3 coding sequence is TGCGCCAGCAGCGCCGTAGCGGGGAATACAGATACGCAGTATTTT. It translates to CASSAVAGNTDTQYF.

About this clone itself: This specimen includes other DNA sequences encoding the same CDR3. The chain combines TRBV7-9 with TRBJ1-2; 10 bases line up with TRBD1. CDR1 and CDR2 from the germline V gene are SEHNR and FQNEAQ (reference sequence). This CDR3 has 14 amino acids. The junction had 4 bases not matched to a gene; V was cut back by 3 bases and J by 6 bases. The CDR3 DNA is TGTGCCAGCAGCTTGGCGGGGACAGGGGATGGCTACACCTTC. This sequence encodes CASSLAGTGDGYTF.

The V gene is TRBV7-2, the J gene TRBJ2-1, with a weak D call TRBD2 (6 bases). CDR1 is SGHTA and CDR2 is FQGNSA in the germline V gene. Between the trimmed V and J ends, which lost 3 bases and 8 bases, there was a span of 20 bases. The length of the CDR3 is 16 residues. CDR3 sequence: CASSLSPTRMGDEQFF. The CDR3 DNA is TGTGCCAGCAGCTTGTCCCCGACTAGGATGGGGGATGAGCAGTTCTTC.

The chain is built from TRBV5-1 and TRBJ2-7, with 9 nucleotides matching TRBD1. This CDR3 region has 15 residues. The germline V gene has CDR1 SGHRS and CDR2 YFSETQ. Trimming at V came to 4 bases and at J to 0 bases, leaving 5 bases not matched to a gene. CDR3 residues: CASSGGTGLSYEQYF. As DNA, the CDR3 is TGCGCCAGCAGCGGGGGGACAGGGCTCTCCTACGAGCAGTACTTC.

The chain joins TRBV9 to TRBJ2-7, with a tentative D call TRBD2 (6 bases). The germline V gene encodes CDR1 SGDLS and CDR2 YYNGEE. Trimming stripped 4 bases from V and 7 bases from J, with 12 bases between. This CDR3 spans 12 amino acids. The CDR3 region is CASSLEGGEQYF. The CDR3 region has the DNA TGTGCCAGCAGCTTGGAGGGTGGGGAGCAGTACTTC.

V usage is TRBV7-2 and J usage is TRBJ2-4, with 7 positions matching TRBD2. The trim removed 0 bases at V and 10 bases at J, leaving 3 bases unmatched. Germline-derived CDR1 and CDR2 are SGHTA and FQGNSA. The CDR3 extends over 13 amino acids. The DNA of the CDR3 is TGTGCCAGCAGCTTAGCGACTAGCCAGATTCAGTACTTC. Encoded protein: CASSLATSQIQYF. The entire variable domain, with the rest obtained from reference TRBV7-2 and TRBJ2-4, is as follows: GAGVSQSPSNKVTEKGKDVELRCDPISGHTALYWYRQSLGQGLEFLIYFQGNSAPDKSGLPSDRFSAERTGGSVSTLTIQRTQQEDSAVYLCASSLATSQIQYFGAGTRLSVL.

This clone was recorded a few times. The CDR3 loop is CASSKEGHRPYINTEAFF. DNA for the CDR3: TGTGCCAGCAGCAAAGAAGGACACAGGCCCTACATTAACACTGAAGCTTTCTTT. The chain has TRBV21-1 and TRBJ1-1; TRBD1 reflects the table's D call only, with no check against the DNA. TRBV21-1 is flagged as a pseudogene. This CDR3 is built from 18 residues.

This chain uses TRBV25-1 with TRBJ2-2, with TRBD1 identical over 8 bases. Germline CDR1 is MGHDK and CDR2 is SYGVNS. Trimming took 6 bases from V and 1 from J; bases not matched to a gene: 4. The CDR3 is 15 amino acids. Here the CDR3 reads CASREGTGNTGELFF. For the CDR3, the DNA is TGTGCCAGCAGGGAGGGGACAGGGAACACCGGGGAGCTGTTTTTT. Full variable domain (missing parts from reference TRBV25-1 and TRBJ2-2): EADIYQTPRYLVIGTGKKITLECSQTMGHDKMYWYQQDPGMELHLIHYSYGVNSTEKGDLSSESTVSRIRTEHFPLTLESARPSHTSQYLCASREGTGNTGELFFGEGSRLTVL.

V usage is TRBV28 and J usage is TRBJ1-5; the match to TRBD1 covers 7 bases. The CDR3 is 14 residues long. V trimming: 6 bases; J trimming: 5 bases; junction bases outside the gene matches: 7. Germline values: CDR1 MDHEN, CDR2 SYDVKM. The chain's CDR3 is CASSPTGVDQPQHF. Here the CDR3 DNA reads TGTGCCAGCAGCCCCACAGGGGTTGATCAGCCCCAGCATTTT.

The DNA for the CDR3 is TGTGCCAGCAGCTTGGCACTAGCGGGGGCCTTCGAGCAGTACTTC. Translation gives CASSLALAGAFEQYF. The chain joins TRBV5-6 to TRBJ2-7, with 11 nucleotides matching TRBD2. The CDR3 extends over 15 amino acids. The junction had 5 bases not matched to a gene; V was cut back by 0 bases and J by 6 bases. The germline V gene encodes CDR1 SGHDT and CDR2 YYEEEE.

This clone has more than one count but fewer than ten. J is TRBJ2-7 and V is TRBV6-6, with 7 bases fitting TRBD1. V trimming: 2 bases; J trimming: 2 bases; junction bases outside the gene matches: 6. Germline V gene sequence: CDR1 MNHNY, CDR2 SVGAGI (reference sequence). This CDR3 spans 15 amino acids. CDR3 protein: CASSYPDRDPYEQYF. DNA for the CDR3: TGTGCCAGCAGTTACCCCGACAGGGATCCCTACGAGCAGTACTTC.

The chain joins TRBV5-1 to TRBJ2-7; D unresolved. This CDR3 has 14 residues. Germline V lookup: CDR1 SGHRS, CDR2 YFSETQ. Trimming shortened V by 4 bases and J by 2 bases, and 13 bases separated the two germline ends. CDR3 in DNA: TGCGCCAGCAGCCTTGAAGCTAGTACCTACGAGCAGTACTTC. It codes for CASSLEASTYEQYF. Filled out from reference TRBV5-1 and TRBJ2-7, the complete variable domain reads KAGVTQTPRYLIKTRGQQVTLSCSPISGHRSVSWYQQTPGQGLQFLFEYFSETQRNKGNFPGRFSGRQFSNSRSEMNVSTLELGDSALYLCASSLEASTYEQYFGPGTRLTVT.

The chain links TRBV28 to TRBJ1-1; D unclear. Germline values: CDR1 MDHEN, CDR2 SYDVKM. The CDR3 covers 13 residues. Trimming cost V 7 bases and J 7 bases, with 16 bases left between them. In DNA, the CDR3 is TGTGCCAGCATCCGGGGAGGCGGATTTGAAGCTTTCTTT. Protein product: CASIRGGGFEAFF. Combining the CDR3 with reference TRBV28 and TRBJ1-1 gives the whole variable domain DVKVTQSSRYLVKRTGEKVFLECVQDMDHENMFWYRQDPGLGLRLIYFSYDVKMKEKGDIPEGYSVSREKKERFSLILESASTNQTSMYLCASIRGGGFEAFFGQGTRLTVV.

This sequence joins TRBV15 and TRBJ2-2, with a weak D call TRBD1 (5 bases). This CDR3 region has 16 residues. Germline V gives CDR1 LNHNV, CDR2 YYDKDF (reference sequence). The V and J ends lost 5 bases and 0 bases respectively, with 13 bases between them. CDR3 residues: CATSRQGLPNTGELFF. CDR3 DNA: TGTGCCACCAGCCGCCAGGGCCTTCCGAACACCGGGGAGCTGTTTTTT.

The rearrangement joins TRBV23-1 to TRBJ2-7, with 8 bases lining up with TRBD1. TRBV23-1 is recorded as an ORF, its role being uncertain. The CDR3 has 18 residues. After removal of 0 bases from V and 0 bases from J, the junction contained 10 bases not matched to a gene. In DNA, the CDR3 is TGCGCCAGCAGTCAATCAGTCTTGGGACAGGTCCTCTCCTACGAGCAGTACTTC. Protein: CASSQSVLGQVLSYEQYF.

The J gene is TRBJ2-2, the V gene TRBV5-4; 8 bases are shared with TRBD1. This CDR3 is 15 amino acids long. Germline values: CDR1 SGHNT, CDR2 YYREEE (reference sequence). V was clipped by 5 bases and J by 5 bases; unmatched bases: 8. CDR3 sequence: CASRIGQGATGELFF. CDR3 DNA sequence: TGTGCCAGCAGGATAGGGCAGGGGGCAACCGGGGAGCTGTTTTTT.

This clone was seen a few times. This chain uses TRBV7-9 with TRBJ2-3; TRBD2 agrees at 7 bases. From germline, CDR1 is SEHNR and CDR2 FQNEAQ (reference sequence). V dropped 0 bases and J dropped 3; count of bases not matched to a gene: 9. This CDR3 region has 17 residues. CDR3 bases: TGTGCCAGCAGCTTAGCGGCTAGCGGACGCAGGACAGATACGCAGTATTTT. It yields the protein CASSLAASGRRTDTQYF.

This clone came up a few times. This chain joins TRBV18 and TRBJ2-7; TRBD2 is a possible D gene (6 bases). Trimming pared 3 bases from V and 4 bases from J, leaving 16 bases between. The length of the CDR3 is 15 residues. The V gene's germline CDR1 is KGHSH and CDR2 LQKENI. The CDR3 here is CASSPFSGVGYEQYF. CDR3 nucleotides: TGTGCCAGCTCACCTTTCTCGGGGGTTGGGTACGAGCAGTACTTC.

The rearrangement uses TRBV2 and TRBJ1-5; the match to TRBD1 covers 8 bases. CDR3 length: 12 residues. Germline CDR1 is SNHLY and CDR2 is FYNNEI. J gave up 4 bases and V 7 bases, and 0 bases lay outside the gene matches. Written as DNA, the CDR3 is TGTGCCAGCAACAGGGGGAATCAGCCCCAGCATTTT. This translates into CASNRGNQPQHF.